The clone carrying this T cell receptor beta chain qualifies as medium-sized. The CDR3 extends over 14 amino acids. The germline CDR1 and CDR2 sequences are LNHDA and SQIVND (reference sequence). The germline V and J ends were trimmed by 3 bases and 0 bases, with 9 bases remaining between them. TRB was amplified from around 250-500 ng of blood genomic DNA. This entry comes from a study of T and B cells in COVID-19 patients. BIOMED2 TRB-A/B primer pools were used in multiplex TRB PCR. In TCRdb, the multiplex PCR reads were re-called with MiXCR into one record per CDR3 protein. Among 13,000 or so distinct CDR3 sequences listed, roughly 30% were seen once.

The sequence was collected from a human donor who had recovered from COVID-19. The specimen sequenced was blood. The chain has TRBV19 and TRBJ2-7, with a possible D match to TRBD2 (5 bases). In DNA form, the CDR3 reads TGTGCCAGTAGTATCCCCGGGAACTCCTACGAGCAGTACTTC. This sequence encodes CASSIPGNSYEQYF.